This TCR beta chain was captured by sequencing in a study of T-cell reconstitution after alpha-beta-depleted transplantation in children. Preparation of the TCRbeta library used unique molecular identifiers. One entry per CDR3 protein, called by TCRdb with MiXCR from the PCR reads. The sample holds a few hundred thousand distinct CDR3 sequences, roughly 10% seen once. This clonotype appeared many times. Germline V CDR1 and CDR2: SEHNR, FQNEAQ (reference sequence). The CDR3 is 16 amino acids. V shed 4 bases and J 7 bases; nucleotides not matched to a gene: 13. The V and J genes are TRBV7-9 and TRBJ2-1; TRBD2 matches 7 bases. The source material was peripheral blood, sampled 180 days after TCRalphabeta/CD19-depleted stem cell transplant. The TCR comes from a male patient aged 2-9 years who had a stem cell transplant for chronic granulomatous disease, so the T cells may come from the graft donor. CDR3 region: CASSYRKAGESNEQFF. The CDR3 coding sequence is TGTGCCAGCAGCTACCGTAAGGCGGGAGAATCAAATGAGCAGTTCTTC.